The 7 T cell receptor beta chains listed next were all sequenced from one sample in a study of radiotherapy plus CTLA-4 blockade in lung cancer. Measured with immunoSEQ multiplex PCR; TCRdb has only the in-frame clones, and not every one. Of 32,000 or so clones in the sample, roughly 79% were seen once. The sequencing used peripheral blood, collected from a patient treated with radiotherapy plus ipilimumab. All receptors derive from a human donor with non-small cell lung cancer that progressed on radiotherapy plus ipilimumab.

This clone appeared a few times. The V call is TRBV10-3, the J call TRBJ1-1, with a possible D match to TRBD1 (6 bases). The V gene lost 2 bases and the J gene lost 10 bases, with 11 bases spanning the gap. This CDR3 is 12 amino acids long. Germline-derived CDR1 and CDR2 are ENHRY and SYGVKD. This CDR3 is CAISEPLGAAFF. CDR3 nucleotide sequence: TGTGCCATCAGTGAGCCCTTGGGGGCAGCTTTCTTT.

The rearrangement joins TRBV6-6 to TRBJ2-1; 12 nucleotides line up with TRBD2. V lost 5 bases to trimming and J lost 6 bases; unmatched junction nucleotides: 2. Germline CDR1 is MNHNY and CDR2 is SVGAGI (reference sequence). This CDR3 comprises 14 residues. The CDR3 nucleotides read TGTGCCAGCAGTCAACTAGCGGGAGGCAATGAGCAGTTCTTC. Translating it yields CASSQLAGGNEQFF.

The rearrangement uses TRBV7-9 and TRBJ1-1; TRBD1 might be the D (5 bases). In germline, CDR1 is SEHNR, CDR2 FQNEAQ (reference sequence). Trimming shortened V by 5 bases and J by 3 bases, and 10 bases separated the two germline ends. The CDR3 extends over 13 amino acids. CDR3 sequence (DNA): TGTGCCAGCAGCCCGGGGGGGTACACTGAAGCTTTCTTT. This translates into CASSPGGYTEAFF.

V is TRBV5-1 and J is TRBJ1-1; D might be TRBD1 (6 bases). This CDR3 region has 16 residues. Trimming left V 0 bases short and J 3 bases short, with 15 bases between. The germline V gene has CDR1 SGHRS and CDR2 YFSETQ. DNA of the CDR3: TGCGCCAGCAGCTTGGCCCCAACAGGGTTGGACACTGAAGCTTTCTTT. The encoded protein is CASSLAPTGLDTEAFF. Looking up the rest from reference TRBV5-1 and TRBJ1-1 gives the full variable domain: KAGVTQTPRYLIKTRGQQVTLSCSPISGHRSVSWYQQTPGQGLQFLFEYFSETQRNKGNFPGRFSGRQFSNSRSEMNVSTLELGDSALYLCASSLAPTGLDTEAFFGQGTRLTVV.

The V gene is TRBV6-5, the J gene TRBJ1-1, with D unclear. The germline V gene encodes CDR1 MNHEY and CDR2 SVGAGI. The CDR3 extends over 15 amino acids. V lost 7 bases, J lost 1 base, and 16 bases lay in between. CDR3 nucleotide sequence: TGTGCCAGCATCTTAGATTCCTCCCAGAACACTGAAGCTTTCTTT. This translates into CASILDSSQNTEAFF.

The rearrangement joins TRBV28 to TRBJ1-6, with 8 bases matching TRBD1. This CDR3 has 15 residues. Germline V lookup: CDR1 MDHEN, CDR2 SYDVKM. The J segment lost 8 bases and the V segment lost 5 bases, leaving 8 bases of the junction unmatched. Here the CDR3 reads CASSPLDRVHSPLHF. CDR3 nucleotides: TGTGCCAGCAGTCCTCTGGACAGGGTCCATTCACCCCTCCACTTT.

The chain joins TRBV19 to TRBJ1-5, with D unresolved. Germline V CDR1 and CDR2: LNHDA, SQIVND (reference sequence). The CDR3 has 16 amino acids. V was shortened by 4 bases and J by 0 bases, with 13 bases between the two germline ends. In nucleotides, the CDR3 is TGTGCCAGTAGTAGAAGTTCAGGACTTAGCAATCAGCCCCAGCATTTT. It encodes CASSRSSGLSNQPQHF. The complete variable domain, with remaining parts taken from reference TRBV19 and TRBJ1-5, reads DGGITQSPKYLFRKEGQNVTLSCEQNLNHDAMYWYRQDPGQGLRLIYYSQIVNDFQKGDIAEGYSVSREKKESFPLTVTSAQKNPTAFYLCASSRSSGLSNQPQHFGDGTRLSIL.